Sequencing of this TCR beta chain was carried out in a study of blood T cell repertoires in COVID-19. Study overall: Samples taken during acute and convalescent COVID-19 were collected in the United States, Italy and Spain. The analysed material was cDNA or gDNA that came from T cells, B-cell-depleted T cells, or PBMCs.

Donors were grouped by their self-reported clinical history. There are 14 residues in the CDR3. Unmatched junction bases numbered 6, after V lost 5 bases and J lost 6 bases. In germline, CDR1 is SGHRS, CDR2 YFSETQ. As handled by the study authors: Nucleated cell counts were estimated from reference gene primer amplification. Profiling relied on immunoSEQ multiplex PCR, and the TCRdb table lists in-frame clones only, not all of them. The V and J calls and clone size were taken over from that table, and D and trimming were inferred from the DNA. The top ten clones hold roughly 1.3% of a sample with 200,000 or so clones, around 83% of them seen once.

The sample comprised PBMCs or T cells enriched from blood (not recorded which). The chain is built from TRBV5-1 and TRBJ1-4; 8 bases line up with TRBD1. The receptor's source is a woman between 40 and 55 years old with acute COVID-19. The DNA for the CDR3 is TGCGCCAGCAGACTGGACAGGGTAGATGAAAAACTGTTTTTT. As protein: CASRLDRVDEKLFF.